These 14 T cell receptor beta chains share one sample of origin, sequenced in a study of control samples from healthy donors and cancer patients. Libraries were prepared by immunoSEQ multiplex PCR; TCRdb keeps only in-frame clonotypes and omits some of them. In the table there are about 120,000 clones, around 89% of which are singletons. The source material was PBMCs. The receptors come from a woman aged 55-69 years with lung cancer.

The rearrangement links TRBV6-5 to TRBJ1-1; TRBD1 is a possible D gene (5 bases). The germline V and J ends were trimmed by 2 bases and 0 bases, with 7 bases remaining between them. CDR3 length: 14 amino acids. The germline V gene has CDR1 MNHEY and CDR2 SVGAGI. The CDR3 DNA follows: TGTGCCAGCAGTTACGACAGAATGAACACTGAAGCTTTCTTT. This gives the protein CASSYDRMNTEAFF.

The chain links TRBV6-5 to TRBJ1-6; 7 bases are shared with TRBD1. The V segment lost 4 bases and the J segment 0 bases; nucleotides outside the gene matches: 3. Germline values: CDR1 MNHEY, CDR2 SVGAGI. The CDR3 is 16 residues long. CDR3 protein: CASSSPGGSYNSPLHF. The CDR3 nucleotides read TGTGCCAGCAGTTCCCCAGGGGGCTCCTATAATTCACCCCTCCACTTT.

The V and J genes are TRBV10-3 and TRBJ2-7, with a tentative D call TRBD1 (6 bases). Germline loops: CDR1 ENHRY, CDR2 SYGVKD. V lost 4 bases and J 4 bases, leaving 11 bases between the germline ends. This CDR3 has 13 amino acids. CDR3: CAISVGTKYEQYF. CDR3 nucleotide sequence: TGTGCCATCAGTGTAGGGACAAAGTACGAGCAGTACTTC.

V and J are TRBV9 and TRBJ1-3; the D is unclear. CDR3 length: 15 amino acids. Between the trimmed V and J ends, which lost 4 bases and 0 bases, there was a span of 11 bases. Germline assignment: CDR1 SGDLS and CDR2 YYNGEE. The CDR3 DNA reads as TGTGCCAGCAGCCTAACCTCAAACTCTGGAAACACCATATATTTT. It yields the protein CASSLTSNSGNTIYF.

The chain carries TRBV18 and TRBJ2-3; 8 nucleotides match TRBD1. V shed 3 bases, J shed 6 bases, and the junction held 8 bases outside the gene matches. Germline lookup yields CDR1 KGHSH and CDR2 LQKENI. The CDR3 has 15 amino acids. The CDR3 reads CASSPDRAKEDTQYF. Written as DNA, the CDR3 is TGTGCCAGCTCACCGGACAGGGCCAAGGAGGATACGCAGTATTTT.

In this sample, this clone turned up once. The V gene is TRBV18, the J gene TRBJ1-1, with TRBD1 matching over 8 bases. The CDR3 spans 15 residues. Looked up from germline, CDR1 is KGHSH and CDR2 is LQKENI. V dropped 3 bases and J dropped 4; count of bases not matched to a gene: 7. The CDR3 bases are TGTGCCAGCTCACCTACACAGGGGGAAGGCACTGAAGCTTTCTTT. It encodes CASSPTQGEGTEAFF.

The CDR3 loop is CASSLVGPSSYEQYF. CDR3 DNA sequence: TGTGCCAGCAGCTTAGTAGGGCCGAGCTCCTACGAGCAGTACTTC. The chain has TRBV7-2 and TRBJ2-7, with D unclear. This CDR3 comprises 15 residues. In germline, CDR1 is SGHTA, CDR2 FQGNSA. The germline V and J ends were trimmed by 1 base and 0 bases, with 10 bases remaining between them.

CDR3: CASSPDRNTDTQYF. DNA for the CDR3: TGCGCCAGCAGCCCTGACAGGAACACAGATACGCAGTATTTT. The rearrangement links TRBV5-1 to TRBJ2-3; D may be TRBD1 (6 bases). The CDR3 has 14 amino acids. Germline lookup yields CDR1 SGHRS and CDR2 YFSETQ. Trimming took off 4 bases at V and 2 bases at J, with 11 bases between the two ends.

V is TRBV12-3 or TRBV12-4 and J is TRBJ2-7; 12 nucleotides align to TRBD2. Trimming took 2 bases from V and 7 from J; bases not matched to a gene: 0. The CDR3 runs to 13 residues. CDR3 DNA: TGTGCCAGCAGTTTACTAGCGGGAGGGGAGCAGTACTTC. Translation: CASSLLAGGEQYF.

This chain uses TRBV6-5 with TRBJ1-1; D might be TRBD1 (5 bases). CDR1 and CDR2 (germline): MNHEY, SVGAGI. The CDR3 is 16 residues long. The V end was cut by 4 bases, the J end by 0 bases, with 15 bases between. CDR3 amino acids: CASSSGAEGLNTEAFF. CDR3 sequence (DNA): TGTGCCAGCAGTTCCGGGGCGGAGGGGTTGAACACTGAAGCTTTCTTT.

The J gene is TRBJ1-2, the V gene TRBV11-2; D is uncertain. Per the germline V gene, CDR1 is SGHAT and CDR2 is FQNNGV. The CDR3 extends over 14 amino acids. Trimming left V 0 bases short and J 4 bases short, with 9 bases between. CDR3 bases: TGTGCCAGCAGCTTAGAGGCTAGGAGCTATGGCTACACCTTC. It translates to CASSLEARSYGYTF.

CDR3 amino acids: CASSGGTGASNQPQHF. DNA of the CDR3: TGTGCCAGCAGCGGCGGGACAGGGGCAAGCAATCAGCCCCAGCATTTT. V is TRBV7-2 and J is TRBJ1-5; 10 nucleotides align to TRBD1. CDR1 and CDR2 from the germline V gene are SGHTA and FQGNSA. V was clipped by 5 bases and J by 1 base; unmatched bases: 5. The CDR3 has 16 amino acids.

The chain couples TRBV6-5 to TRBJ2-7; 8 bases line up with TRBD1. Germline V gives CDR1 MNHEY, CDR2 SVGAGI. The V and J ends lost 4 bases and 1 base, in that order; junction bases with no gene match: 6. This CDR3 has 15 amino acids. CDR3 DNA sequence: TGTGCCAGCAGTTTGGACAGGGACGAGTCCTACGAGCAGTACTTC. This encodes CASSLDRDESYEQYF.

The chain employs TRBV5-1 and TRBJ2-5; possibly TRBD1 for D (5 bases). V was clipped by 0 bases and J by 2 bases, with 14 bases between them. Looked up from germline, CDR1 is SGHRS and CDR2 is YFSETQ. The CDR3 length is 16 residues. The CDR3: CASSLGAQGSQETQYF. CDR3 in DNA: TGCGCCAGCAGCTTGGGGGCCCAGGGTTCTCAAGAGACCCAGTACTTC.